A selection of T cell receptor beta chains follows, all from one sample in a study of T cell responses to AZD1222 COVID-19 vaccine. Libraries were prepared by immunoSEQ multiplex PCR; TCRdb keeps only in-frame clonotypes and omits some of them. Found here are some 130,000 clones, around 90% of them singletons; the top ten hold roughly 2%. The sequences come from peripheral blood, collected on day 0 of AZD1222 vaccination. The receptors originated from an adult in good health. Each CDR3 is given with its conserved first and last residue. The D gene is left open where the match is weak. Rows give clone size only sometimes, using once, few, many, or a class for an expanded clone.

d_call	clone_size	j_call	v_call	cdr3_aa
NA	NA	TRBJ1-1	TRBV15	CATQPPGFKGEAFF
NA	NA	TRBJ2-7	TRBV29-1	CSVAGDIAYEQYF
NA	NA	TRBJ1-2	TRBV7-3	CASSLSQDYGYTF
TRBD2	NA	TRBJ2-1	TRBV6-4	CASHSAGELNEQFF
NA	NA	TRBJ2-1	TRBV18	CASSFQSSYNEQFF
NA	NA	TRBJ1-1	TRBV5-1	CASSLDPGARAFF
NA	NA	TRBJ1-5	TRBV11-2	CASSLGVNQPQHF
NA	NA	TRBJ1-1	TRBV6-4	CASSYGGGTEAFF
NA	NA	TRBJ1-1	TRBV3-1/TRBV3-2	CASSHSVTEAFF
TRBD1	NA	TRBJ1-3	TRBV2	CASSQGVTGNTIYF
NA	NA	TRBJ1-3	TRBV5-1	CASSLLGADGNTIYF
TRBD2	NA	TRBJ2-1	TRBV7-2	CASSLKRGGSNEQFF
NA	few	TRBJ2-7	TRBV25-1	CASRSQYYEQYF
NA	NA	TRBJ1-4	TRBV6-5	CASSYRGTNEKLFF
NA	NA	TRBJ1-5	TRBV18	CASSSRGVGAGDQPQHF
TRBD1	NA	TRBJ1-2	TRBV19	CASSLSGTGNYGYTF
NA	NA	TRBJ2-3	TRBV11-3	CASSPAGTDTQYF
TRBD1	NA	TRBJ2-1	TRBV4-1	CASSQRQGADEQFF
TRBD2	NA	TRBJ2-1	TRBV27	CASSSSGTSAGEQFF
NA	NA	TRBJ1-1	TRBV5-1	CASSPRSPTEAFF
NA	NA	TRBJ2-1	TRBV6-4	CASSDDSSYNEQFF
TRBD2	NA	TRBJ2-7	TRBV10-3	CAIRSASGNLYEQYF
NA	NA	TRBJ2-1	TRBV9	CASSVRLSSYNEQLF
NA	NA	TRBJ1-2	TRBV30	CAWSATGYSGYTF
NA	NA	TRBJ2-1	TRBV25-1	CAANGRGSYNEQFF
NA	NA	TRBJ1-1	TRBV5-6	CASSLATRNTEAFF
TRBD1	once	TRBJ1-1	TRBV7-8	CASSSTGTGTEAFF
NA	NA	TRBJ1-2	TRBV3-1/TRBV3-2	CASRQKGGAYGYTF
NA	once	TRBJ2-7	TRBV20-1	CSAPYPYEQYF
NA	NA	TRBJ1-5	TRBV19	CASSILAGLGQPQHF
TRBD1	NA	TRBJ1-5	TRBV27	CASRKTGGGEPQHF
NA	NA	TRBJ2-1	TRBV9	CASSVAIGNEQFF
NA	NA	TRBJ1-2	TRBV25-1	CASSESQGRAGYTF
TRBD1	few	TRBJ1-1	TRBV5-5	CASSLATGRTEAFF
NA	once	TRBJ2-1	TRBV7-3	CASSPLGGAYNEQFF
TRBD1	NA	TRBJ1-5	TRBV7-2	CASSVTGESNQPQHF
NA	NA	TRBJ1-5	TRBV6-5	CASRGAAQPQHF
NA	NA	TRBJ1-3	TRBV7-3	CASSLGTSGNTIYF
TRBD1	once	TRBJ1-2	TRBV6-5	CASSYGTGDYGYTF
NA	few	TRBJ1-4	TRBV3-1/TRBV3-2	CASSQDPRRDRSATNEKLFF
NA	few	TRBJ1-2	TRBV7-2	CASSPDRKYGYTF
NA	NA	TRBJ1-1	TRBV20-1	CSARDNYRAFF
NA	NA	TRBJ2-2	TRBV3-1/TRBV3-2	CASSQGTLYTGELFF
TRBD1	NA	TRBJ2-1	TRBV19	CASSPRGPGQGVNEQFF